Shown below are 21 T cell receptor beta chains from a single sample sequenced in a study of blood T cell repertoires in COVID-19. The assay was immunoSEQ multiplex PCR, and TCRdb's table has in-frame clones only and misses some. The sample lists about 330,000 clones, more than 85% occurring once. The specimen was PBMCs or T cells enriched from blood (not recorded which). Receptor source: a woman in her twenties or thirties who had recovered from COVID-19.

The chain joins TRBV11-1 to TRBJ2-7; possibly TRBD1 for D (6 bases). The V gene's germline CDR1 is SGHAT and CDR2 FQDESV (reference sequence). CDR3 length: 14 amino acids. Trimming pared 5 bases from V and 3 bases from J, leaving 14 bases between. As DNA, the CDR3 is TGTGCCAGCAGCCCCCGTGGGGGCTACTACGAGCAGTACTTC. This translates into CASSPRGGYYEQYF.

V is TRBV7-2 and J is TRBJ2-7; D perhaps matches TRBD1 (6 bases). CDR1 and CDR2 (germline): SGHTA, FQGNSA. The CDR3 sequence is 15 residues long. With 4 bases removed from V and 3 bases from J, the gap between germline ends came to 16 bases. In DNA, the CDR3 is TGTGCCAGCAGCTCCAAACCCGGGACATTCTACGAGCAGTACTTC. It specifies CASSSKPGTFYEQYF.

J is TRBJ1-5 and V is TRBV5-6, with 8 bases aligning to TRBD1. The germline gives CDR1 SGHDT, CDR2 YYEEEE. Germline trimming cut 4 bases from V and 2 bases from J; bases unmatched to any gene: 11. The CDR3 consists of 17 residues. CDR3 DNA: TGTGCCAGCAGCCCGAGGCAGGGGGCGAATGGCAATCAGCCCCAGCATTTT. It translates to CASSPRQGANGNQPQHF.

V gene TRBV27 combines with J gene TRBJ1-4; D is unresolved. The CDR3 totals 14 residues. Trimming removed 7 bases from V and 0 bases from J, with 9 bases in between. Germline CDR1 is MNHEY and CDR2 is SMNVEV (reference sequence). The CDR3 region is CASMREATNEKLFF. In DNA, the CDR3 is TGTGCCAGCATGAGGGAGGCAACTAATGAAAAACTGTTTTTT.

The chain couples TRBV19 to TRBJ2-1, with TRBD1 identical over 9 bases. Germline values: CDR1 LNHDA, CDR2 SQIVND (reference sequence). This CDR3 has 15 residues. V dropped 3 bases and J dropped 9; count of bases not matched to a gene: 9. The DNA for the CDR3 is TGTGCCAGTAGTATCCCGGGACAGGGTGATGGTGAGCAGTTCTTC. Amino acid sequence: CASSIPGQGDGEQFF.

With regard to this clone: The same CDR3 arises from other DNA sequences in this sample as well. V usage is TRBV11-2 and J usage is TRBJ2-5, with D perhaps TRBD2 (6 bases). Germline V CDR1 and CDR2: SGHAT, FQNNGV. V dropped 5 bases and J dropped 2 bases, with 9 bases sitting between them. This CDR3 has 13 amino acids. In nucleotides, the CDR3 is TGTGCCAGCAGCCTGGGGGGACAAGAGACCCAGTACTTC. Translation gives CASSLGGQETQYF.

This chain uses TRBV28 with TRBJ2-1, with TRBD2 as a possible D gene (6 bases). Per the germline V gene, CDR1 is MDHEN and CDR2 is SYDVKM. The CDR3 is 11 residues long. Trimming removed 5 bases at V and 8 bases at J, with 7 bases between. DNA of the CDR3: TGTGCCAGCAGTGGAGGGTATGAGCAGTTCTTC. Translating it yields CASSGGYEQFF. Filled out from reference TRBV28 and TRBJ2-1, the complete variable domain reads DVKVTQSSRYLVKRTGEKVFLECVQDMDHENMFWYRQDPGLGLRLIYFSYDVKMKEKGDIPEGYSVSREKKERFSLILESASTNQTSMYLCASSGGYEQFFGPGTRLTVL.

CDR3 protein: CASTRLLSSYEQYF. The CDR3 region has the DNA TGTGCCAGCACTAGGCTGCTCAGCTCCTACGAGCAGTACTTC. This chain connects TRBV28 to TRBJ2-7, with D unresolved. Germline V lookup: CDR1 MDHEN, CDR2 SYDVKM. Deletions cut 7 bases from V and 0 bases from J, with 13 bases between. CDR3 length equals 14 residues.

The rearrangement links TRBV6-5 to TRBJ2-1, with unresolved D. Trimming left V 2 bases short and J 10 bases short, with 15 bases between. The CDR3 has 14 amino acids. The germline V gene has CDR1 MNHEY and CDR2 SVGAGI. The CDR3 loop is CASSYADSRREQFF. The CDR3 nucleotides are TGTGCCAGCAGTTACGCCGACTCCCGACGCGAGCAGTTCTTC.

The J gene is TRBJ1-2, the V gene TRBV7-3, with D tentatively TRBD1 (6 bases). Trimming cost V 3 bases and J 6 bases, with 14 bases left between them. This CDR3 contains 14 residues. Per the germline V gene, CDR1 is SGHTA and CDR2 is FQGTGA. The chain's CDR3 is CASSFSPGVDGYTF. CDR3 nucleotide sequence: TGTGCCAGCAGCTTTTCACCAGGGGTAGATGGCTACACCTTC.

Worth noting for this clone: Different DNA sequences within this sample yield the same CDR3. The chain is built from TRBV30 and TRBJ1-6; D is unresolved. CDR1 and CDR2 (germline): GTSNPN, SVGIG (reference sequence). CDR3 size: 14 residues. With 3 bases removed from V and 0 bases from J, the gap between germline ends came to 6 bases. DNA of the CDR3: TGTGCCTGGAGCCCGGGCTCCTATAATTCACCCCTCCACTTT. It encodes CAWSPGSYNSPLHF.

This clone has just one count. The CDR3 protein is CSASSVAVGETQYF. The DNA for the CDR3 is TGCAGTGCTAGTTCAGTAGCGGTTGGAGAGACCCAGTACTTC. The chain combines TRBV20-1 with TRBJ2-5; a possible D gene is TRBD2 (6 bases). V was clipped by 3 bases and J by 4 bases, with 15 bases between them. This CDR3 spans 14 amino acids. Germline V gene sequence: CDR1 DFQATT, CDR2 SNEGSKA (reference sequence).

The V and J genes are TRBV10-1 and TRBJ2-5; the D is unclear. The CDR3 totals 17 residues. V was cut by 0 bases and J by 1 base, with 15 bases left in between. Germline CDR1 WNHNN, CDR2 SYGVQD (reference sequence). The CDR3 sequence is CASSESIVVVLQETQYF. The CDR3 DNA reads TGCGCCAGCAGTGAGTCGATTGTGGTAGTCCTCCAAGAGACCCAGTACTTC.

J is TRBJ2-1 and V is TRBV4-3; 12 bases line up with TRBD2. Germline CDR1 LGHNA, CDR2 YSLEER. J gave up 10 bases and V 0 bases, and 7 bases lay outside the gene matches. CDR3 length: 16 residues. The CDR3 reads CASSQEGLAGGPEQFF. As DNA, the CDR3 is TGCGCCAGCAGCCAAGAAGGTCTAGCGGGGGGGCCGGAGCAGTTCTTC.

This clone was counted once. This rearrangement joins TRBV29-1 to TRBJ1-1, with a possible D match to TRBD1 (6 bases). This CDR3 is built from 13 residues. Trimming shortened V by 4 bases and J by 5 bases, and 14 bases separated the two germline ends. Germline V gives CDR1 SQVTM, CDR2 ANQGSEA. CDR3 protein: CSVGRGQGTEAFF. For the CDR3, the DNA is TGCAGCGTTGGGAGAGGGCAGGGGACTGAAGCTTTCTTT.

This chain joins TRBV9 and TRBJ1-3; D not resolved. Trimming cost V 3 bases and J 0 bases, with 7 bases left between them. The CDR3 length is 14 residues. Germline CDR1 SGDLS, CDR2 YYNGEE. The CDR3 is CASSGGFSGNTIYF. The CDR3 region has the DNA TGTGCCAGCAGCGGTGGCTTCTCTGGAAACACCATATATTTT.

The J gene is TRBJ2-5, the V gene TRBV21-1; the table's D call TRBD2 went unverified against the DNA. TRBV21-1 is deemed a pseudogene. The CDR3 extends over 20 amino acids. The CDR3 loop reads CASSSISHSGTSGHQETQYF. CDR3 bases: TGTGCCAGCAGCTCCATCTCCCATTCCGGGACTAGCGGGCACCAAGAGACCCAGTACTTC.

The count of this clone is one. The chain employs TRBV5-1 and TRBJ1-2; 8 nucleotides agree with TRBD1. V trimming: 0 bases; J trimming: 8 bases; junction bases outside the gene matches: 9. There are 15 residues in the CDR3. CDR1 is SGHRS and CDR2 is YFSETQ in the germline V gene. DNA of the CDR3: TGCGCCAGCAGCTTGGAAGGGACAGGACGATTCGGCTACACCTTC. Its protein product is CASSLEGTGRFGYTF.

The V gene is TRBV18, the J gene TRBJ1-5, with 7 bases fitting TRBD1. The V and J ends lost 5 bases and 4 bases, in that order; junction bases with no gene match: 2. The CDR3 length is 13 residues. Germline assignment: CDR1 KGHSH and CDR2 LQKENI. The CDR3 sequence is CASSGDRNQPQHF. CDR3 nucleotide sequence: TGTGCCAGCTCAGGGGACAGAAATCAGCCCCAGCATTTT.

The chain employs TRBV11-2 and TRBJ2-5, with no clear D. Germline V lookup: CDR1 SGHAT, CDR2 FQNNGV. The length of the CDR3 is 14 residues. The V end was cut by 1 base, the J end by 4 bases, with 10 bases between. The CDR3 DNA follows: TGTGCCAGCAGCTTAGGTCTGACTCTAGAGACCCAGTACTTC. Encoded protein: CASSLGLTLETQYF.

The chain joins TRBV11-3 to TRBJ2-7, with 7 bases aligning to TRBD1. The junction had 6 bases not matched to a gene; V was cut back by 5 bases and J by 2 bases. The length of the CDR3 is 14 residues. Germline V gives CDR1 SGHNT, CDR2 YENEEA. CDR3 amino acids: CASSLRDSPYEQYF. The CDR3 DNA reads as TGTGCCAGCAGCCTCCGGGACAGTCCCTACGAGCAGTACTTC.